The clone carrying this T cell receptor (beta chain) was recorded a few times. Its antigen is not identified. The CDR3 loop spans 13 amino acids. Trimming removed 3 bases from V and 11 bases from J; junction bases left unmatched: 7. In germline, CDR1 is MNHNS, CDR2 SASEGT. This sample was taken from a study of cytomegalovirus exposure and HLA in healthy donors. About the research overall: A preliminary data release comprised tens of millions of unique TCRs obtained from HLA-typed donors.

Findings of the study overall: TCR beta chains associated with HLA were, in a later analysis, more clonally expanded than equally common others. Listed as cytomegalovirus-associated were roughly 180 TCR beta chains.

PCR used 60 Vbeta primers and 13 Jbeta primers. The method was immunoSEQ multiplex PCR; TCRdb's version includes in-frame clones alone and lacks a portion of them. This sample has 110,000 or so clones; 78% occur once, and the top ten carry around 5.1%. This TCR was recovered from a male donor in good health and CMV-seronegative. Input material: PBMCs. The chain joins TRBV6-1 to TRBJ1-1, with 9 bases identical to TRBD1. The CDR3 region has the DNA TGTGCCAGCAGTGAGCTGACAGGGGGTTGGGCTTTCTTT. Amino acid sequence: CASSELTGGWAFF.